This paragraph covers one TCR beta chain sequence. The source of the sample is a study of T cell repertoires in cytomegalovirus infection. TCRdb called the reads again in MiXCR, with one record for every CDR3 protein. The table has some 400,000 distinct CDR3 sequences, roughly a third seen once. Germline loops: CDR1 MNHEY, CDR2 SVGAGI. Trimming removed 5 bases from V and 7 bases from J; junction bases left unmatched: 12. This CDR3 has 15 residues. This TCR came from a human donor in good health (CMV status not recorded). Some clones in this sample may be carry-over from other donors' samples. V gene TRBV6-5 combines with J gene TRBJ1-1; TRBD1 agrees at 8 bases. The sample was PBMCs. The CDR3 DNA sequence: TGTGCCAGCAGTCTCGAAAGGACAGGGTCCGGTGAAGCTTTCTTT. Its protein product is CASSLERTGSGEAFF.